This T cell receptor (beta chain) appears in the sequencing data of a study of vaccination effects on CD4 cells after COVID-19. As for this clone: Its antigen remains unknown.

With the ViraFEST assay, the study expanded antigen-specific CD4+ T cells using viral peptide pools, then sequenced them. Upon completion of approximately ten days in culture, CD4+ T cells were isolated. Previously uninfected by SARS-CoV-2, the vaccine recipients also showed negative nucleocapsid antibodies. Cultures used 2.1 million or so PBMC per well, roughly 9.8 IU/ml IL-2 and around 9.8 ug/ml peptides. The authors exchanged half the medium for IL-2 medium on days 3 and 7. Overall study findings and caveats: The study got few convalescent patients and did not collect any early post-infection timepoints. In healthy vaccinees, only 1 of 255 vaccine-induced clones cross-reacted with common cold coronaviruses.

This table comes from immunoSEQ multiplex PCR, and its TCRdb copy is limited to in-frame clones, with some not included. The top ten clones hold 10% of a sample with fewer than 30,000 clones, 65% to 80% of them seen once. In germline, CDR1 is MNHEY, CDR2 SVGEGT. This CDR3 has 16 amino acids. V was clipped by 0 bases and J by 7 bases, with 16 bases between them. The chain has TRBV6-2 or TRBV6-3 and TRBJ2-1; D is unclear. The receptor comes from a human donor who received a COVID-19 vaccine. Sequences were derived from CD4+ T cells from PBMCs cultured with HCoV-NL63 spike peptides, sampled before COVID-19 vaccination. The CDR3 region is CASSYSHLGPRNEQFF. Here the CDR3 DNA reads TGTGCCAGCAGTTACTCACACCTAGGACCCAGGAATGAGCAGTTCTTC.